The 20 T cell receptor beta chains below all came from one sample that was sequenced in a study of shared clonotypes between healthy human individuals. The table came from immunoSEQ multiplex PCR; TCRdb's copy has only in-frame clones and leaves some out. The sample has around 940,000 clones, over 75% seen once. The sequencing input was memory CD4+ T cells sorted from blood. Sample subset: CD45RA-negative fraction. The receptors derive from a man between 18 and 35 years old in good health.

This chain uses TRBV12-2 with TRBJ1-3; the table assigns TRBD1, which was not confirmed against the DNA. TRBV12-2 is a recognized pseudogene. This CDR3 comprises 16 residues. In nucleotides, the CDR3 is TGTGCAAGTCGCTTAGAGGTTGTGGGCCGAAGAAACACCATATATTTT. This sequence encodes CASRLEVVGRRNTIYF.

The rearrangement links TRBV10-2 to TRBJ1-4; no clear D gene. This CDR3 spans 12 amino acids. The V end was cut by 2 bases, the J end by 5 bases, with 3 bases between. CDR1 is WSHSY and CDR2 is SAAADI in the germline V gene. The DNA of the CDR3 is TGCGCCAGCAGTGAGCAGAATGAAAAACTGTTTTTT. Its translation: CASSEQNEKLFF.

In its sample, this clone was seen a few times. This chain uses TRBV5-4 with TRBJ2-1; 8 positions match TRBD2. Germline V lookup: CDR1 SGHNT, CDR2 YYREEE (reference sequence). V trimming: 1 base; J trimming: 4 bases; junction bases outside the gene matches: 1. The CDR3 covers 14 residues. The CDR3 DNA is TGTGCCAGCAGCTTGCCGGGAGGGTACAATGAGCAGTTCTTC. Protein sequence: CASSLPGGYNEQFF.

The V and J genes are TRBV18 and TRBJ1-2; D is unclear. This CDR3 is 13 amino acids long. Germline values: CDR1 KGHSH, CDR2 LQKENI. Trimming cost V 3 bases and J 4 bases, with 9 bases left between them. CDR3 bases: TGTGCCAGCTCACCGGAGAGGGTCTATGGCTACACCTTC. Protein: CASSPERVYGYTF.

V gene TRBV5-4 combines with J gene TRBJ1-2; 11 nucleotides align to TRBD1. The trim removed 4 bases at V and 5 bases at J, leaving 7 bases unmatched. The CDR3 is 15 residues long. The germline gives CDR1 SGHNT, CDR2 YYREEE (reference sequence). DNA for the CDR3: TGTGCCAGCAGCACCGGGACAGGGGGAATTTATGGCTACACCTTC. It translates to CASSTGTGGIYGYTF.

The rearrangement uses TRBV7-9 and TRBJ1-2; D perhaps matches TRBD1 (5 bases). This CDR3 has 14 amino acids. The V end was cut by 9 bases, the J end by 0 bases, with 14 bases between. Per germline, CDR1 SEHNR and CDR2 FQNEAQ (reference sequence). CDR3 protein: CASLSGISNYGYTF. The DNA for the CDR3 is TGTGCCAGTTTATCAGGGATCTCTAACTATGGCTACACCTTC.

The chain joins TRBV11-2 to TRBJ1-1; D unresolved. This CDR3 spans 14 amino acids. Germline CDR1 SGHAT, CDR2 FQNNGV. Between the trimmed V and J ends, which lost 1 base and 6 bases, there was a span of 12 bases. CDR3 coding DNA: TGTGCCAGCAGCTTAGGACTGGCGAGCGCTGAAGCTTTCTTT. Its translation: CASSLGLASAEAFF.

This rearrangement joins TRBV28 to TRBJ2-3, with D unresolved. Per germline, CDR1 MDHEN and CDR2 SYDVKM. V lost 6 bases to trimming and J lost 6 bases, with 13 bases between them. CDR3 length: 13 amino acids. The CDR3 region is CASRVAESDTQYF. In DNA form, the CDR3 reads TGTGCCAGCAGGGTGGCCGAGTCGGATACGCAGTATTTT.

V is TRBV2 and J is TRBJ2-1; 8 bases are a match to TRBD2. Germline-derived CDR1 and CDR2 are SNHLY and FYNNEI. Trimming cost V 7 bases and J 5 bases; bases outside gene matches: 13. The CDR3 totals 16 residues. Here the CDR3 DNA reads TGTGCCAGCAAAGAGACGGGACTAGATTTCCACAATGAGCAGTTCTTC. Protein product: CASKETGLDFHNEQFF.

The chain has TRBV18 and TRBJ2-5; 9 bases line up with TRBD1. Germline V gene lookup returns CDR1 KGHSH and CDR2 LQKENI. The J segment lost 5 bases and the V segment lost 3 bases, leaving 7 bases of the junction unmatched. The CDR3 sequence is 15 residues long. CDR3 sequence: CASSPSGTGKETQYF. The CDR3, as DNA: TGTGCCAGCTCACCCTCCGGGACAGGGAAGGAGACCCAGTACTTC.

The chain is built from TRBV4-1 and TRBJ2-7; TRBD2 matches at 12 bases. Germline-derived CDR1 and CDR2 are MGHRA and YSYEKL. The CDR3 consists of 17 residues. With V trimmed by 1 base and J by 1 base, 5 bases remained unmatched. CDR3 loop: CASSQVSLAGGSYEQYF. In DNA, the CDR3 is TGCGCCAGCAGCCAAGTTAGCCTAGCGGGAGGGTCCTACGAGCAGTACTTC.

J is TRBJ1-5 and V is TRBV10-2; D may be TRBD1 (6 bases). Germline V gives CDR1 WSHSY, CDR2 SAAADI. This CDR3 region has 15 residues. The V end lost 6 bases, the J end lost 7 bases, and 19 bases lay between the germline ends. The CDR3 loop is CASSTQTGAGQPQHF. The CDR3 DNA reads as TGCGCCAGCAGCACCCAGACGGGGGCAGGCCAGCCCCAGCATTTT.

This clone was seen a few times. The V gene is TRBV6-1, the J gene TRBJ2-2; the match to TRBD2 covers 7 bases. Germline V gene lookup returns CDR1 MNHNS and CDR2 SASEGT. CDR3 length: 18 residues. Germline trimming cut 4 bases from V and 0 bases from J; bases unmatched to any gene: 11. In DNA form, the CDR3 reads TGTGCCAGCAGTGTACCATCCACGGGGGGACCGAACACCGGGGAGCTGTTTTTT. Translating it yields CASSVPSTGGPNTGELFF.

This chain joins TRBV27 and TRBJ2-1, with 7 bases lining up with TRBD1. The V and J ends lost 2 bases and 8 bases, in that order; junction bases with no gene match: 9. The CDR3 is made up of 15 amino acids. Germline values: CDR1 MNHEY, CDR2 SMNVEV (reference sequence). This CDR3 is CASSLNRGMSDEQFF. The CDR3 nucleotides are TGTGCCAGCAGTTTAAACAGGGGAATGAGCGATGAGCAGTTCTTC.

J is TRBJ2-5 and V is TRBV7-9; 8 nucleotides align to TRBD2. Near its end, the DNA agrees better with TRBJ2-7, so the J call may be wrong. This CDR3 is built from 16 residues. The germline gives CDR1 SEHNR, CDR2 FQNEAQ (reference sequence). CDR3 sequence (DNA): TGTGCCAGCAGCTCCACCTTAGCGGGGATCTTCTACGAGCAGTACTTC. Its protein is CASSSTLAGIFYEQYF.

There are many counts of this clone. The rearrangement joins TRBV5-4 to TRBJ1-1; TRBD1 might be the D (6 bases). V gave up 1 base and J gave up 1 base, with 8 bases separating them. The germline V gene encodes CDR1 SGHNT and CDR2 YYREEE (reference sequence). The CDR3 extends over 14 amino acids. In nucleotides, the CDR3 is TGTGCCAGCAGCTTGCAGGGGTCGAACACTGAAGCTTTCTTT. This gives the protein CASSLQGSNTEAFF.

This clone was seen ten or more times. CDR3 region: CAISESPQQAGELFF. CDR3 DNA sequence: TGTGCCATCAGTGAGTCCCCCCAGCAGGCCGGGGAGCTGTTTTTT. This chain links TRBV10-3 with TRBJ2-2; D unresolved. Germline V gives CDR1 ENHRY, CDR2 SYGVKD. Trimming left V 0 bases short and J 6 bases short, with 11 bases between. This CDR3 contains 15 residues.

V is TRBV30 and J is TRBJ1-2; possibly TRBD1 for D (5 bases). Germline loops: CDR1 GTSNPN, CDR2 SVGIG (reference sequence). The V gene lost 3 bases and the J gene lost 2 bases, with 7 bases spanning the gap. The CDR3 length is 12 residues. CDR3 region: CAWSGANYGYTF. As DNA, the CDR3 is TGTGCCTGGAGCGGGGCGAACTATGGCTACACCTTC.

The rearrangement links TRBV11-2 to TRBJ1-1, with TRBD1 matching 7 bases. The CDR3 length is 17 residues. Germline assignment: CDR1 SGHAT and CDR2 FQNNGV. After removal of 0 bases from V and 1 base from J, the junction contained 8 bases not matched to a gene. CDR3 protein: CASSLDSGGRTNTEAFF. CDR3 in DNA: TGTGCCAGCAGCTTAGACTCAGGGGGGCGGACGAACACTGAAGCTTTCTTT.

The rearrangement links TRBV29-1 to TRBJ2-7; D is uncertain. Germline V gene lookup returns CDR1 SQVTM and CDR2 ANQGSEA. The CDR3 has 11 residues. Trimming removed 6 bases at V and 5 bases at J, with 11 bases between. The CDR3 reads CSVEDRNEQYF. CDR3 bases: TGCAGCGTCGAGGACCGAAACGAGCAGTACTTC.